Listed below are T cell receptor beta chains from one sample, sequenced in a study of CD8+ T cells in alopecia areata. Sequencing was performed with immunoSEQ multiplex PCR; in TCRdb, only in-frame clones are kept and a portion is missing. Of about 150,000 clones in the sample, roughly 50% were seen once. What was sequenced was CD4+ T cells sorted from blood. The receptors were sampled from a human donor with alopecia areata. Both conserved end residues are part of each CDR3. D genes are given only for firm matches. Clone size, where shown, is once, few, many, or a class for clones that have expanded.

abundance	d_gene	v_gene	j_gene	CDR3aa	CDR3nt
few	NA	TRBV19	TRBJ1-1	CASSIAGADTEAFF	TGTGCCAGTAGTATAGCAGGGGCGGACACTGAAGCTTTCTTT
NA	NA	TRBV7-3	TRBJ2-1	CASSLALYNEQFF	TGTGCCAGCAGCTTGGCGCTTTACAATGAGCAGTTCTTC
few	NA	TRBV5-1	TRBJ1-2	CASSLEGVDYGYTF	TGCGCCAGCAGCTTGGAGGGAGTCGACTATGGCTACACCTTC
NA	TRBD2	TRBV4-1	TRBJ2-5	CASSHPPGLALETQYF	TGCGCCAGCAGCCATCCCCCGGGACTAGCACTGGAGACCCAGTACTTC
NA	NA	TRBV29-1	TRBJ2-5	CSVTTGLETQYF	TGCAGCGTAACTACAGGGTTGGAGACCCAGTACTTC
NA	TRBD2	TRBV7-2	TRBJ2-5	CASGRLGLAGQETQYF	TGTGCCAGCGGGAGACTGGGACTAGCGGGCCAAGAGACCCAGTACTTC
NA	NA	TRBV29-1	TRBJ1-2	CSAVTANYGYTF	TGCAGCGCAGTAACAGCTAACTATGGCTACACCTTC
once	NA	TRBV7-9	TRBJ1-1	CASSLGAGGTEAFF	TGTGCCAGCAGCTTAGGAGCAGGAGGGACTGAAGCTTTCTTT
NA	NA	TRBV5-1	TRBJ2-1	CASSLESLGVSNEQFF	TGCGCCAGCAGCTTGGAGTCCTTGGGGGTATCCAATGAGCAGTTCTTC
NA	NA	TRBV10-3	TRBJ1-1	CAISDRDWSEAFF	TGTGCCATCAGTGACCGGGACTGGTCTGAAGCTTTCTTT
NA	NA	TRBV5-1	TRBJ2-1	CASSFLGEQFF	TGCGCCAGCAGCTTTTTGGGTGAGCAGTTCTTC
NA	NA	TRBV25-1	TRBJ1-1	CASSEDRRAFF	TGTGCCAGCAGTGAGGACAGACGGGCTTTCTTT
NA	NA	TRBV4-1	TRBJ2-7	CASSQEPTPREQYF	TGCGCCAGCAGCCAGGAACCAACACCGAGGGAGCAGTACTTC
NA	NA	TRBV6-5	TRBJ2-4	CASSRTGTQKNIQYF	TGTGCCAGCAGCCGCACCGGGACACAGAAAAACATTCAGTACTTC
few	NA	TRBV7-3	TRBJ2-7	CASSPTEANEQYF	TGTGCCAGCAGCCCCACGGAGGCAAACGAGCAGTACTTC
NA	NA	TRBV23-1	TRBJ2-1	CASSHFGLRSEQFF	TGCGCCAGCAGTCATTTCGGACTAAGGAGTGAGCAGTTCTTC
NA	NA	TRBV2	TRBJ2-2	CACEDGYAGELFF	TGTGCCTGCGAGGACGGCTACGCCGGGGAGCTGTTTTTT
few	NA	TRBV2	TRBJ1-5	CASSDFGYSNQPQHF	TGTGCCAGCAGTGACTTTGGGTATAGCAATCAGCCCCAGCATTTT
NA	NA	TRBV13	TRBJ2-5	CASSLFGETQYF	TGTGCCAGCAGCTTATTCGGAGAGACCCAGTACTTC
NA	TRBD2	TRBV29-1	TRBJ2-1	CSVDASGSGDEQFF	TGCAGCGTTGATGCTAGCGGGAGTGGGGATGAGCAGTTCTTC
NA	TRBD2	TRBV29-1	TRBJ2-1	CSGRVQRESYNEQFF	TGCAGCGGAAGGGTCCAGCGGGAGTCCTACAATGAGCAGTTCTTC
NA	NA	TRBV7-3	TRBJ2-6	CASSLTPSTGANVLTF	TGTGCCAGCAGCTTAACTCCTAGCACTGGGGCCAACGTCCTGACTTTC
NA	TRBD2	TRBV10-3	TRBJ2-7	CAISASGLAGMSYF	TGTGCCATCAGTGCGTCCGGACTAGCGGGAATGTCTTACTTC
NA	TRBD1	TRBV5-4	TRBJ2-3	CASSKAGTGNTDTQYF	TGTGCCAGCAGCAAGGCCGGGACAGGAAACACAGATACGCAGTATTTT
few	TRBD1	TRBV11-2	TRBJ1-4	CASSFRGLNEKLFF	TGTGCCAGCAGCTTTAGGGGGCTTAATGAAAAACTGTTTTTT
NA	NA	TRBV29-1	TRBJ2-5	CSVNPGAQETQYF	TGCAGCGTTAACCCGGGAGCACAAGAGACCCAGTACTTC
NA	TRBD2	TRBV27	TRBJ2-3	CASAAGTRGTDTQYF	TGTGCCAGCGCTGCCGGGACTAGGGGCACAGATACGCAGTATTTT
NA	NA	TRBV4-1	TRBJ2-1	CASSQGIWTAEDYNEQFF	TGCGCCAGCAGCCAAGGTATTTGGACGGCAGAAGATTACAATGAGCAGTTCTTC
few	NA	TRBV18	TRBJ2-1	CASSRRVNEQFF	TGTGCCAGCTCCCGAAGGGTCAATGAGCAGTTCTTC
NA	NA	TRBV7-2	TRBJ2-7	CASSPPWTEQYF	TGTGCCAGCAGCCCACCTTGGACCGAGCAGTACTTC
NA	NA	TRBV5-1	TRBJ2-7	CASSLGYEQYF	TGCGCCAGCAGCTTGGGCTACGAGCAGTACTTC
NA	TRBD2	TRBV30	TRBJ2-7	CAWSTGTSGRQRYF	TGTGCCTGGAGCACCGGGACTAGCGGGAGACAGCGGTACTTC
NA	NA	TRBV7-2	TRBJ2-1	CASSQSGTPFF	TGTGCCAGCAGCCAATCCGGGACTCCGTTCTTC
few	NA	TRBV14	TRBJ2-2	CASSRVRAATGELFF	TGTGCCAGCAGCCGCGTCCGAGCGGCGACCGGGGAGCTGTTTTTT
NA	TRBD2	TRBV6-5	TRBJ2-7	CASKTGLAGREQYF	TGTGCCAGCAAGACAGGACTAGCGGGTCGCGAGCAGTACTTC
NA	NA	TRBV29-1	TRBJ2-7	CSVGLIGSSYEQYF	TGCAGCGTTGGGTTGATAGGGAGCTCCTACGAGCAGTACTTC
NA	TRBD1	TRBV2	TRBJ1-5	CASSDIQGHRGNQPQHF	TGTGCCAGCAGCGATATACAGGGGCACCGCGGCAATCAGCCCCAGCATTTT
few	NA	TRBV11-2	TRBJ1-2	CASSLWDYGYTF	TGTGCCAGCAGCTTATGGGACTATGGCTACACCTTC
few	NA	TRBV4-1	TRBJ2-2	CASSQENTGELFF	TGCGCCAGCAGCCAAGAGAACACCGGGGAGCTGTTTTTT